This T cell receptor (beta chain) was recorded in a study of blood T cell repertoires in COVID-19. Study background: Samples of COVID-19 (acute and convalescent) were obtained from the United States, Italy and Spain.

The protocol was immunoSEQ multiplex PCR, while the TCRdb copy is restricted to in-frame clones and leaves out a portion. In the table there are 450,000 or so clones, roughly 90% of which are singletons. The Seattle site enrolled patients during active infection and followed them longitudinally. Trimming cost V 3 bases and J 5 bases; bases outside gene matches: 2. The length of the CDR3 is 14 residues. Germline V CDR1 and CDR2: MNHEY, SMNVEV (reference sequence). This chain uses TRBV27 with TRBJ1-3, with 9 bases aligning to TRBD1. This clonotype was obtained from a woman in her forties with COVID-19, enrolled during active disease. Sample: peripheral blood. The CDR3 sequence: CASSFGTGRNTIYF. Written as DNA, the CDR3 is TGTGCCAGCAGTTTCGGGACAGGGCGAAACACCATATATTTT.